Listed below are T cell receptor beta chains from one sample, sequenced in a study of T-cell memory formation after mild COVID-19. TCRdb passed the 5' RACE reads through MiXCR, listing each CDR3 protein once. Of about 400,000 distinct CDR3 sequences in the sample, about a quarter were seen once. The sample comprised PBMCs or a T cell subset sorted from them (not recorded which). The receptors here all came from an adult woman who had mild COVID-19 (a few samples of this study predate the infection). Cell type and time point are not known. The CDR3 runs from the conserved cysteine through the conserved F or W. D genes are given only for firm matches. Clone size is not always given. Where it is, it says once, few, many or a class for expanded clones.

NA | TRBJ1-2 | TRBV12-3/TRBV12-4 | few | TGTGCCAGCAGACGCCGATATCCTTATGGCTACACCTTC | CASRRRYPYGYTF
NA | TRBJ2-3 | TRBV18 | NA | TGTGCCAGCTCACCACAGGGAGCGACCCCCGGGGATACGCAGTATTTT | CASSPQGATPGDTQYF
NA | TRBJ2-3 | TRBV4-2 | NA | TGTGCCAGCAGCCAAGACGGGGATGTTGGGACAGATACGCAGTATTTT | CASSQDGDVGTDTQYF
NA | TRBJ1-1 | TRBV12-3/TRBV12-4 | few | TGTGCCAGCAGTTTTGAGGGGCAATTGAACACTGAAGCTTTCTTT | CASSFEGQLNTEAFF
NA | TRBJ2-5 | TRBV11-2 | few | TGTGCCAGCAGCTTAGTTAGGGGAAAGACCCAGTACTTC | CASSLVRGKTQYF
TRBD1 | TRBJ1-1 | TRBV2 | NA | TGTGCCAGCAGGGTTACAGGGGATTGGACTGAAGCTTTCTTT | CASRVTGDWTEAFF
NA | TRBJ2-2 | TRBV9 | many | TGTGCCAGCAGCGTAGGCGGAAACACCGGGGAGCTGTTTTTT | CASSVGGNTGELFF
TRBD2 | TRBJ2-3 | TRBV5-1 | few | TGCGCCAGCAGCTACCTAGCGGGGGGAACCACAGATACGCAGTATTTT | CASSYLAGGTTDTQYF
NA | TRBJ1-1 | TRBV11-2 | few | TGTGCCAGCAGCTTAGAGGTGACGAACACTGAAGCTTTCTTT | CASSLEVTNTEAFF
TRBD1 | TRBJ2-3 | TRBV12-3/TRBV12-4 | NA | TGTGCCAGCAGTGGGACAGGGCTACGCCCGGGGACAGATACGCAGTATTTT | CASSGTGLRPGTDTQYF
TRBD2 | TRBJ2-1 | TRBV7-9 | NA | TGTGCCAGCAGCTCGGGACTACGCTCCTACAATGAGCAGTTCTTC | CASSSGLRSYNEQFF
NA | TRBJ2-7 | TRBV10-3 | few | TGTGCCATCAGTGAGTCGGTCACGTCGGCCTACGAGCAGTACTTC | CAISESVTSAYEQYF
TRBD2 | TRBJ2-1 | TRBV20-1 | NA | TGCAGTGCTAGAATTCCTAGCGGGAGGGCCCACGGTGAGCAGTTCTTC | CSARIPSGRAHGEQFF
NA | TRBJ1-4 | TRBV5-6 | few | TGTGCCAGCAGCTTGAGGGCAGTTAATGAAAAACTGTTTTTT | CASSLRAVNEKLFF
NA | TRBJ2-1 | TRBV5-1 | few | TGCGCCAGCAGCTTGAGTGACGGGGGAACTGAGCAGTTCTTC | CASSLSDGGTEQFF
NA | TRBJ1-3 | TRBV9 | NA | TGTGCCAGCAGCGCGGGGCGAACAACTGGAAACACCATATATTTT | CASSAGRTTGNTIYF
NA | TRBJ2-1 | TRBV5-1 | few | TGCGCCAGCAGCTTGGGTTGGGGATCTAACAATGAGCAGTTCTTC | CASSLGWGSNNEQFF
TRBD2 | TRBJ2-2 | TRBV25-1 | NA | TGTGCCAGCAGTCGGGCGGGGGAGAACACCGGGGAGCTGTTTTTT | CASSRAGENTGELFF
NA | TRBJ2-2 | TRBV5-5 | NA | TGTGCCAGCAGCTTGGTGGACAGCACCGGGGAGCTGTTTTTT | CASSLVDSTGELFF
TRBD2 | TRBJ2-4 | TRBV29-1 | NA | TGCAGCGTTGGGGAGGGTAACATTCAGTACTTC | CSVGEGNIQYF
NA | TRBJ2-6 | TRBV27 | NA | TGTGCCAGCAGTTTATCGTTCACTGGGGCCAACGTCCTGACTTTC | CASSLSFTGANVLTF
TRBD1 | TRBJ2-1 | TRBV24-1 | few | TGTGCCACCAGTGACCCCGGACAGGGACCGGATGAGCAGTTCTTC | CATSDPGQGPDEQFF
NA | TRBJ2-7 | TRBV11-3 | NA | TGTGCCAGCAGCTCGGACCACGAGCAGTACTTC | CASSSDHEQYF
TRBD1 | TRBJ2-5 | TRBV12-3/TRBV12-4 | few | TGTGCCAGCAGCGAAGGGACAGGTCAAGAGACCCAGTACTTC | CASSEGTGQETQYF
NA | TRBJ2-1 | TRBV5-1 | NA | TGCGCCAGCAGCTTGGCCAACGACAATGAGCAGTTCTTC | CASSLANDNEQFF
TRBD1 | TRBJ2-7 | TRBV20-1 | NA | TGCAGTGCTAGGGGCAAACCCGACAGGGACCTCTACGAGCAGTACTTC | CSARGKPDRDLYEQYF
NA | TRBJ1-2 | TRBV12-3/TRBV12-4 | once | TGTGCCAGCAGTTCCGCGTATGGCTACACCTTC | CASSSAYGYTF
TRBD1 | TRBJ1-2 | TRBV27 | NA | TGTGCCAGCAGTTCCTCAGGACAGGGGAGAGTCTACACCTTC | CASSSSGQGRVYTF
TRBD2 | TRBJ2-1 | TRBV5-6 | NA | TGTGCCAGCAGCTTGAGACTAGCGGGTCGAACCGACTACAATGAGCAGTTCTTC | CASSLRLAGRTDYNEQFF
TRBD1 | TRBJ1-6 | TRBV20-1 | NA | TGCAGTGTTCAGGGGGCTGATTCACCCCTCCACTTT | CSVQGADSPLHF
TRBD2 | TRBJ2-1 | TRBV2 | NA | TGTGCCAGCAGCCCAGAGCGGCTAGCGGCCTACAATGAGCAGTTCTTC | CASSPERLAAYNEQFF
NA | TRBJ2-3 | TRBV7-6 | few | TGTGCCAGCACCCCCCCCGGTGTAGATACGCAGTATTTT | CASTPPGVDTQYF
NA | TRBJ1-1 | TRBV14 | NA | TGTGCCAGCAGCCATGAGGCAGATGGAGCTTTCTTT | CASSHEADGAFF
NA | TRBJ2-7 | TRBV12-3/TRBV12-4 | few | TGTGCCACCTCGAAAGCGGGTGAGCAGTACTTC | CATSKAGEQYF
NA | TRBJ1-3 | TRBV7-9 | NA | TGTGCCAGCAGCCGTGGTGTCGGTGGGGGAAACACCATATATTTT | CASSRGVGGGNTIYF
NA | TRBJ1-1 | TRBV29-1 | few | TGCAGCGTTCGGGCAGACCTTAACACTGAAGCTTTCTTT | CSVRADLNTEAFF
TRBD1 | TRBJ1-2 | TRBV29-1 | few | TGCAGCATACAGGGGAACTTTAACTATGGCTACACCTTC | CSIQGNFNYGYTF